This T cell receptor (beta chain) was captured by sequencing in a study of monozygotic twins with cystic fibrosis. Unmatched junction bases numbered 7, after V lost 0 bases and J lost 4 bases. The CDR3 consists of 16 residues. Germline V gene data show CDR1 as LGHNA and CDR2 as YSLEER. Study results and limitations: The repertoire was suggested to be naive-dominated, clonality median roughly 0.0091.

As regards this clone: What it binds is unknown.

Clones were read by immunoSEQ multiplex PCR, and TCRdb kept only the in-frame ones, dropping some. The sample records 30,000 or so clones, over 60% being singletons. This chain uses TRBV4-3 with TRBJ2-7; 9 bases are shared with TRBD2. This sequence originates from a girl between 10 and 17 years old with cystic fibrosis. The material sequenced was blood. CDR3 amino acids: CASSQDLLAGIYEQYF. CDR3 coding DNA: TGCGCCAGCAGCCAAGATCTGCTAGCGGGAATATACGAGCAGTACTTC.